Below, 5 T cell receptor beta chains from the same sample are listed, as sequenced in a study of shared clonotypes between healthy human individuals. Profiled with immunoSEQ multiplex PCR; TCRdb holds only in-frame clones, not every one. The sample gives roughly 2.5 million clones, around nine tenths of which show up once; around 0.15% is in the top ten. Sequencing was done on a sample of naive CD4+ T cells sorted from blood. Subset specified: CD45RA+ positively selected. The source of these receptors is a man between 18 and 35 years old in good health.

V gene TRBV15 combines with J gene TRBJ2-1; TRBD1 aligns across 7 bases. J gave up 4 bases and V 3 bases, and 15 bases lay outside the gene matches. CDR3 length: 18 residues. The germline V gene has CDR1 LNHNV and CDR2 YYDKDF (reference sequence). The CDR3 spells CATSSPVSKDRNYNEQFF. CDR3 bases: TGTGCCACCAGCAGCCCAGTGTCGAAGGACAGGAATTACAATGAGCAGTTCTTC. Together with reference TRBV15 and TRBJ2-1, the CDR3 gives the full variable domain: DAMVIQNPRYQVTQFGKPVTLSCSQTLNHNVMYWYQQKSSQAPKLLFHYYDKDFNNEADTPDNFQSRRPNTSFCFLDIRSPGLGDTAMYLCATSSPVSKDRNYNEQFFGPGTRLTVL.

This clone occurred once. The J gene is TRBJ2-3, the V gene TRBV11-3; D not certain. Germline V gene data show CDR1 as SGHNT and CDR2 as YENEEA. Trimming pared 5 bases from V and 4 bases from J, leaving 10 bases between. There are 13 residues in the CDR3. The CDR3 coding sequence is TGTGCCAGCAGCCCAGGTGCGGCAGATACGCAGTATTTT. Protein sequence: CASSPGAADTQYF. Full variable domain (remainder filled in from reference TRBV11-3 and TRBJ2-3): EAGVVQSPRYKIIEKKQPVAFWCNPISGHNTLYWYLQNLGQGPELLIRYENEEAVDDSQLPKDRFSAERLKGVDSTLKIQPAELGDSAVYLCASSPGAADTQYFGPGTRLTVL.

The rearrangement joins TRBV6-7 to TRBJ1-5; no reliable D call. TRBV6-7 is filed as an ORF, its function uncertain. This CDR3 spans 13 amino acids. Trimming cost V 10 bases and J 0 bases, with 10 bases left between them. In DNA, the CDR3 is TGTGCCACAGGAGGAGATAGCAATCAGCCCCAGCATTTT. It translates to CATGGDSNQPQHF.

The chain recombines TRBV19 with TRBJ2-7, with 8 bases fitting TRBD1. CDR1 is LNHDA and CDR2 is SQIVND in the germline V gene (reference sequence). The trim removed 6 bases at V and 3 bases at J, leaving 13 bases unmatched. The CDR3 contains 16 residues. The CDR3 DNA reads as TGTGCCAGTAGCTACTCTTCGGGACAGGTGATCTACGAGCAGTACTTC. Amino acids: CASSYSSGQVIYEQYF.

CDR3 region: CASSNRQGTNPQTQYF. The CDR3 DNA reads TGTGCCAGTAGTAATAGACAGGGGACCAACCCTCAGACCCAGTACTTC. The rearrangement joins TRBV19 to TRBJ2-5; 8 positions match TRBD1. The trim removed 4 bases at V and 6 bases at J, leaving 13 bases unmatched. This CDR3 region has 16 residues. CDR1 and CDR2 (germline): LNHDA, SQIVND (reference sequence).